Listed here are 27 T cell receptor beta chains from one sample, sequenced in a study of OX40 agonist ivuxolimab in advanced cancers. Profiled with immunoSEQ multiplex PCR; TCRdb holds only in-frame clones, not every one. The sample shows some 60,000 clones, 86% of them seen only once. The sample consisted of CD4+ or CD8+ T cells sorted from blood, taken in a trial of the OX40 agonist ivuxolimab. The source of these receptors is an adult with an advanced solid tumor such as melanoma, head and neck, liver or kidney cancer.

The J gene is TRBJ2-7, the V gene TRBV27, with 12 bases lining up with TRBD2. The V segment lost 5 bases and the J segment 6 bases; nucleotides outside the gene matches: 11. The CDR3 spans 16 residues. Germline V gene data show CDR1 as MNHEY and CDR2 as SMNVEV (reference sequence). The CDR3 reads CASSRSLAGGSREQYF. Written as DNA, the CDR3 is TGTGCCAGCAGTCGCTCCCTAGCGGGGGGGAGTCGCGAGCAGTACTTC.

The DNA of the CDR3 is TGTGCCAGCTCCCGGGGGAGCCAAGAGACCCAGTACTTC. Protein: CASSRGSQETQYF. The V call is TRBV7-2, the J call TRBJ2-5; weak D call: TRBD2 (6 bases). The germline V gene has CDR1 SGHTA and CDR2 FQGNSA. The V end lost 8 bases, the J end lost 1 base, and 11 bases lay between the germline ends. The CDR3 runs to 13 residues.

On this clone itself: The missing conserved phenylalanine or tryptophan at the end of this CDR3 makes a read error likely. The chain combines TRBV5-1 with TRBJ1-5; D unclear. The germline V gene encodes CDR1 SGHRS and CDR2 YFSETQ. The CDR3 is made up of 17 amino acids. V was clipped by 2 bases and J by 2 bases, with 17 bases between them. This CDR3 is CASSFGPVQAGNQPQHL. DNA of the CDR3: TGCGCCAGCAGCTTTGGGCCGGTCCAGGCAGGCAATCAGCCCCAGCATCTT.

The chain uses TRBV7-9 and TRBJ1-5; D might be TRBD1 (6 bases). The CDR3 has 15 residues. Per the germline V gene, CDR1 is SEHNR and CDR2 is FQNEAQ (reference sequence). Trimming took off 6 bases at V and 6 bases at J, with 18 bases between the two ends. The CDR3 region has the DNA TGTGCCAGCAGTGCCTCCGGGGGCGCGGGTCAGCCCCAGCATTTT. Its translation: CASSASGGAGQPQHF.

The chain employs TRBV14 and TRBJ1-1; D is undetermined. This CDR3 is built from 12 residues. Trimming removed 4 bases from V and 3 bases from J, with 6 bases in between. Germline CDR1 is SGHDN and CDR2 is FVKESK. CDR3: CASSPWDTEAFF. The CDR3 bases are TGTGCCAGCAGCCCGTGGGACACTGAAGCTTTCTTT.

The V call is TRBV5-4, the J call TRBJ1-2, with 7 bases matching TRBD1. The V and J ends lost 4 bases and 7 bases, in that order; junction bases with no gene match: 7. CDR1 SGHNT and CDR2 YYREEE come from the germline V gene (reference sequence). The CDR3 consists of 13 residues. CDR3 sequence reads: CASSVVGGAGYTF. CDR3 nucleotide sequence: TGTGCCAGCAGCGTCGTAGGGGGCGCTGGCTACACCTTC.

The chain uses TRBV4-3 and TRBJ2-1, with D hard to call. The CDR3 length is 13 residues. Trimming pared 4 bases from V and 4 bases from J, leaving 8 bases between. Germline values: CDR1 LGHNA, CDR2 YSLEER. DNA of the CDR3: TGCGCCAGCAGCCTACGAACTTACAATGAGCAGTTCTTC. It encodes CASSLRTYNEQFF.

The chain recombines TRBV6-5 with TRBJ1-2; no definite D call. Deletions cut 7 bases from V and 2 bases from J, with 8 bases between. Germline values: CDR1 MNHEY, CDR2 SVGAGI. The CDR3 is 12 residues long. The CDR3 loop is CASTEQNYGYTF. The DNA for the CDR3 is TGTGCCAGCACAGAACAGAACTATGGCTACACCTTC.

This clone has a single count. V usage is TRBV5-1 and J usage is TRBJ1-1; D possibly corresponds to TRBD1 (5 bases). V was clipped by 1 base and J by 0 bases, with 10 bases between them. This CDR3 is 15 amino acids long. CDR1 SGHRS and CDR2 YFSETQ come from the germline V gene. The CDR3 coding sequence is TGCGCCAGCAGCTTGATGGGACGGGTGAACACTGAAGCTTTCTTT. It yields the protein CASSLMGRVNTEAFF.

The CDR3 bases are TGTGCCAGCAGTTACGTGGGTTCACCCCTCCACTTT. This sequence encodes CASSYVGSPLHF. The V call is TRBV6-5, the J call TRBJ1-6; D is ambiguous. The germline V and J ends were trimmed by 2 bases and 9 bases, with 5 bases remaining between them. CDR3 size: 12 residues. Germline-derived CDR1 and CDR2 are MNHEY and SVGAGI.

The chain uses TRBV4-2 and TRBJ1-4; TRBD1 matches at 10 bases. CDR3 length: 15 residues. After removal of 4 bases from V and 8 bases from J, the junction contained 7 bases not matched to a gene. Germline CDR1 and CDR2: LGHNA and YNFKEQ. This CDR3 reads CASSRGTGEDEKLFF. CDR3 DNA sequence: TGTGCCAGCAGCCGTGGGACAGGGGAAGACGAAAAACTGTTTTTT.

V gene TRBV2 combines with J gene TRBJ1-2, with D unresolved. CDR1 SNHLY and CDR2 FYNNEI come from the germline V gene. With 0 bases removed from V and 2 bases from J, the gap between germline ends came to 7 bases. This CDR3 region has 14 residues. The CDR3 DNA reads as TGTGCCAGCAGTGAAGCCAGGAGGAACTATGGCTACACCTTC. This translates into CASSEARRNYGYTF.

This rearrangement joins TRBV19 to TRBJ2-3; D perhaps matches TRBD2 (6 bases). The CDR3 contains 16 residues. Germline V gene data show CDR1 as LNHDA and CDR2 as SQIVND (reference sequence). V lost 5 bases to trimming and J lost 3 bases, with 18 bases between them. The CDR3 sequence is CASSSTGLRLTDTQYF. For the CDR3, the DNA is TGTGCCAGTAGTTCCACGGGACTCCGCCTAACAGATACGCAGTATTTT.

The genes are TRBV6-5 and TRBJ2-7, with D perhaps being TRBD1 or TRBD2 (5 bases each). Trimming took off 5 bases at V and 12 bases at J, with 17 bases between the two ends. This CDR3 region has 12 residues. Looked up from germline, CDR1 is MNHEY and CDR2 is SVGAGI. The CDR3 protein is CASSPGVGDPYF. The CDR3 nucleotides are TGTGCCAGCAGTCCCGGGGTGGGGGATCCGTACTTC.

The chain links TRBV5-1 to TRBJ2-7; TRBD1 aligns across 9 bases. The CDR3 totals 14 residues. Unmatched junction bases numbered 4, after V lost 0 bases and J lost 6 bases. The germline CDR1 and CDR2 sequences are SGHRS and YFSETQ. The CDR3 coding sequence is TGCGCCAGCAGCTTGGACAGGGGGCTCGCCGAGCAGTACTTC. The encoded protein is CASSLDRGLAEQYF.

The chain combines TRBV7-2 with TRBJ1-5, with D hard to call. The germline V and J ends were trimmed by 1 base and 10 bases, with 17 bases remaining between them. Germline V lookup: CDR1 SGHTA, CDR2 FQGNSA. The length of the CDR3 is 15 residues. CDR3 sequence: CASSLGAGLRGPQHF. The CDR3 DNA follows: TGTGCCAGCAGCTTAGGGGCAGGCCTTCGGGGACCCCAGCATTTT.

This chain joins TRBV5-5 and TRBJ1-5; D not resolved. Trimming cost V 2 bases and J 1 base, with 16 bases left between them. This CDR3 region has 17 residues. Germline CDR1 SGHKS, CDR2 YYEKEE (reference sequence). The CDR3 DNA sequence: TGTGCCAGCAGCTTCCTAGGATCTATACCAAGCAATCAGCCCCAGCATTTT. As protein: CASSFLGSIPSNQPQHF.

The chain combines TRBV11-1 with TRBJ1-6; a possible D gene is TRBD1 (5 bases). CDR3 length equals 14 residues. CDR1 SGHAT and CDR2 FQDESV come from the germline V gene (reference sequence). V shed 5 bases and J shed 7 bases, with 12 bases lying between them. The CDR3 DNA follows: TGTGCCAGCAGCCGGCGGGGGAAGAATTCACCCCTCCACTTT. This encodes CASSRRGKNSPLHF.

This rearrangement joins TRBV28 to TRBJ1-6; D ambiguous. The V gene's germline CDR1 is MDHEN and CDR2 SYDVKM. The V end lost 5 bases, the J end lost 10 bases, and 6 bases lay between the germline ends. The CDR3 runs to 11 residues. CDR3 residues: CASSLHSPLHF. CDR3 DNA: TGTGCCAGCAGTCTTCACTCACCCCTCCACTTT.

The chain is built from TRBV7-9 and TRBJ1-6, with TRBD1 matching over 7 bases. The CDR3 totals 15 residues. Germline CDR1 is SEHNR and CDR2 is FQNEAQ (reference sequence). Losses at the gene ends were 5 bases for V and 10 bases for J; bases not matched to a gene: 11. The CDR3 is CASSPRDSIQSPLHF. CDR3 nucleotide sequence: TGTGCCAGCAGCCCCCGGGACAGCATACAATCACCCCTCCACTTT.

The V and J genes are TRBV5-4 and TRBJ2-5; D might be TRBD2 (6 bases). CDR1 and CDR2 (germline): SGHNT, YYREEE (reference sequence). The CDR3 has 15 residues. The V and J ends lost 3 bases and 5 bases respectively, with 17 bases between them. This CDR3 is CASSSLEGRRETQYF. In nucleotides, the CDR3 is TGTGCCAGCAGCTCCTTGGAGGGGCGGCGCGAGACCCAGTACTTC.

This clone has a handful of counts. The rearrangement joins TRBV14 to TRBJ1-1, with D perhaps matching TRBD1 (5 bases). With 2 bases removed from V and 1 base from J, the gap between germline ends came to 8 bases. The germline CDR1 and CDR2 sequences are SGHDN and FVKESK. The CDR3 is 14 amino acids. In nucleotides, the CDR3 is TGTGCCAGCAGCCAACCGGGGCGGAACACTGAAGCTTTCTTT. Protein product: CASSQPGRNTEAFF.

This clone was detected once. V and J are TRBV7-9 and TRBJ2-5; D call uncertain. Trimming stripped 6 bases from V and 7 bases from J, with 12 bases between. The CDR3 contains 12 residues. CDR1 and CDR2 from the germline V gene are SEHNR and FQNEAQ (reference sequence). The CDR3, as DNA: TGTGCCAGCAGTCCGCTTAAACTGACCCAGTACTTC. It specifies CASSPLKLTQYF.

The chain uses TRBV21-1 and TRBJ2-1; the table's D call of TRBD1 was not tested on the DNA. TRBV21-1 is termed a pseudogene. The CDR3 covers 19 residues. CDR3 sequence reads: CASSRRTVAVRFPYNEQFF. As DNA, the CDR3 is TGTGCCAGCAGCCGACGGACAGTTGCAGTTCGTTTCCCCTACAATGAGCAGTTCTTC.

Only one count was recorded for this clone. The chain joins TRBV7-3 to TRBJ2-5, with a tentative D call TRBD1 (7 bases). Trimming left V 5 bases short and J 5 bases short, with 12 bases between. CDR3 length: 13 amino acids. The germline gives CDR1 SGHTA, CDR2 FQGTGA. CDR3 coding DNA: TGTGCCAGCAGCCGCGGGACAGAGGAGACCCAGTACTTC. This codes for CASSRGTEETQYF. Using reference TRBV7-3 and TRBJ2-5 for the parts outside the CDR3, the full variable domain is GAGVSQTPSNKVTEKGKYVELRCDPISGHTALYWYRQSLGQGPEFLIYFQGTGAADDSGLPNDRFFAVRPEGSVSTLKIQRTERGDSAVYLCASSRGTEETQYFGPGTRLLVL.

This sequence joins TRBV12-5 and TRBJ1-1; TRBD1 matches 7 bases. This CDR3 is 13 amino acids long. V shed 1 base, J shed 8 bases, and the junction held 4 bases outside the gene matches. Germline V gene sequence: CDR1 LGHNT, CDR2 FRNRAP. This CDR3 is CASGLATGQEAFF. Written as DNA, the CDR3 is TGTGCTAGTGGTTTGGCAACGGGACAGGAAGCTTTCTTT.

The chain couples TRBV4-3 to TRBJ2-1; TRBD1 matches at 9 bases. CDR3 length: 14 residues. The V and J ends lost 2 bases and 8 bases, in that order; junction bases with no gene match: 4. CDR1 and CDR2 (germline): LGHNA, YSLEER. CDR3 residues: CASSQRDRDHEQFF. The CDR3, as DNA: TGCGCCAGCAGCCAAAGGGACAGGGACCATGAGCAGTTCTTC.